Following are 32 T cell receptor beta chains from one sample sequenced in a study of T cell repertoires in cytomegalovirus infection. No cognate antigen is known for these TCRs. TCRdb fed the reads into MiXCR, producing one record per CDR3 protein. The repertoire holds about 770,000 distinct CDR3 sequences, with about 28% as singletons. Sequences were derived from cultured CD8+ T cells from PBMCs, sampled from culture after CMV antigen stimulation. The receptors stem from a human donor in good health (CMV status not recorded). Some clones in this sample may be carry-over from other donors' samples.

The chain employs TRBV6-6 and TRBJ2-2; D tentatively reads TRBD1 or TRBD2 (5 bases each). The CDR3 runs to 17 residues. The V end lost 6 bases, the J end lost 3 bases, and 20 bases lay between the germline ends. Per the germline V gene, CDR1 is MNHNY and CDR2 is SVGAGI (reference sequence). In DNA form, the CDR3 reads TGTGCCAGCAGCAAAATTACATCGGGGCCCTACACCGGGGAGCTGTTTTTT. Its protein is CASSKITSGPYTGELFF.

This chain links TRBV11-2 with TRBJ1-6; D call uncertain. The CDR3 covers 14 residues. Trimming took off 0 bases at V and 7 bases at J, with 7 bases between the two ends. The germline V gene has CDR1 SGHAT and CDR2 FQNNGV. Here the CDR3 DNA reads TGTGCCAGCAGCTTAGAAGGGCCCAATTCACCCCTCCACTTT. It yields the protein CASSLEGPNSPLHF.

A few counts support this clonotype. V and J are TRBV4-1 and TRBJ2-1; weak D call: TRBD1 (6 bases). The CDR3 length is 16 residues. Trimming removed 1 base at V and 0 bases at J, with 10 bases between. Per germline, CDR1 MGHRA and CDR2 YSYEKL. CDR3 sequence (DNA): TGCGCCAGCAGCCAAGGGGGGCAGATCTCCTACAATGAGCAGTTCTTC. Translating gives CASSQGGQISYNEQFF.

The chain recombines TRBV6-5 with TRBJ1-1; perhaps TRBD1 as D (5 bases). With 2 bases removed from V and 4 bases from J, the gap between germline ends came to 11 bases. In germline, CDR1 is MNHEY, CDR2 SVGAGI. This CDR3 comprises 14 residues. CDR3 amino acids: CASSYDSGSTEAFF. The CDR3 nucleotides are TGTGCCAGCAGTTACGACAGTGGCTCCACTGAAGCTTTCTTT.

The chain is built from TRBV12-3 or TRBV12-4 and TRBJ1-1, with 8 bases fitting TRBD1. This CDR3 region has 16 residues. V was clipped by 2 bases and J by 3 bases; unmatched bases: 8. DNA for the CDR3: TGTGCCAGCAGTTTATCCCCACAGGGGGTCGACACTGAAGCTTTCTTT. Translating gives CASSLSPQGVDTEAFF.

This chain joins TRBV5-1 and TRBJ1-5; D might be TRBD1 (5 bases). The length of the CDR3 is 15 residues. CDR1 is SGHRS and CDR2 is YFSETQ in the germline V gene. V was pared by 4 bases and J by 0 bases, with 11 bases between. In nucleotides, the CDR3 is TGCGCCAGCAGCCCTATGGGGGATAGCAATCAGCCCCAGCATTTT. Its protein is CASSPMGDSNQPQHF.

The table lists this clonotype with a few counts. This rearrangement joins TRBV11-2 to TRBJ2-7; D is unresolved. Germline CDR1 reads SGHAT; CDR2 reads FQNNGV. This CDR3 comprises 13 residues. Trimming stripped 5 bases from V and 2 bases from J, with 10 bases between. This CDR3 is CASSPPGAYEQYV. CDR3 in DNA: TGTGCCAGCAGCCCTCCGGGCGCCTACGAGCAGTACGTC.

This chain joins TRBV6-5 and TRBJ1-2; D gene uncertain. Trimming removed 2 bases at V and 5 bases at J, with 15 bases between. The CDR3 is 15 amino acids. Per germline, CDR1 MNHEY and CDR2 SVGAGI. The CDR3 loop is CASSYTQSGRYGYTF. Written as DNA, the CDR3 is TGTGCCAGCAGTTACACCCAGAGTGGGAGATATGGCTACACCTTC.

The table lists this clonotype with a few counts. The rearrangement links TRBV20-1 to TRBJ2-7; a possible D gene is TRBD1 (6 bases). Germline CDR1 DFQATT, CDR2 SNEGSKA (reference sequence). V lost 1 base and J lost 0, with 13 bases in between. The CDR3 is 15 residues long. CDR3 residues: CSARALQGSSYEQYF. CDR3 sequence (DNA): TGCAGTGCTAGAGCCCTCCAGGGGAGCTCCTACGAGCAGTACTTC.

This clonotype occurred a few times. The chain is built from TRBV12-3 or TRBV12-4 and TRBJ2-2; 8 bases fit TRBD2. The V gene end was trimmed by 6 bases and the J gene end by 4 bases; junction bases not matched to a gene: 7. The CDR3 length is 15 residues. This CDR3 reads CASSERGPPTGELFF. CDR3 nucleotides: TGTGCCAGCAGCGAGCGGGGGCCTCCCACCGGGGAGCTGTTTTTT.

The chain is built from TRBV7-9 and TRBJ2-7, with D tentatively TRBD2 (5 bases). This CDR3 spans 12 amino acids. The V gene's germline CDR1 is SEHNR and CDR2 FQNEAQ (reference sequence). V was trimmed by 0 bases and J by 7 bases, leaving 7 bases between them. The CDR3 region is CASSLAQREQYV. CDR3 sequence (DNA): TGTGCCAGCAGCTTAGCGCAGCGGGAGCAGTACGTC.

CDR3 in amino acids: CSARKGDWDYGYTF. The CDR3 DNA follows: TGCAGTGCTAGGAAGGGGGATTGGGACTATGGCTACACCTTC. The rearrangement uses TRBV20-1 and TRBJ1-2; tentative D call: TRBD1 (6 bases). Germline V gives CDR1 DFQATT, CDR2 SNEGSKA (reference sequence). This CDR3 comprises 14 residues. Trimming shortened V by 3 bases and J by 3 bases, and 14 bases separated the two germline ends.

The chain combines TRBV7-9 with TRBJ2-1, with D possibly being TRBD2 (6 bases). This CDR3 spans 15 amino acids. CDR1 is SEHNR and CDR2 is FQNEAQ in the germline V gene (reference sequence). Deletions cut 3 bases from V and 7 bases from J, with 16 bases between. The CDR3, as DNA: TGTGCCAGCAGCTTTGCGGAGGGACGGCGGAATGAGCAGTTCTTC. Translating it yields CASSFAEGRRNEQFF.

The rearrangement joins TRBV3-1 to TRBJ2-3; 9 bases fit TRBD2. The trim removed 3 bases at V and 2 bases at J, leaving 18 bases unmatched. CDR1 and CDR2 (germline): LGHDT, YNNKEL (reference sequence). CDR3 size: 20 residues. In nucleotides, the CDR3 is TGTGCCAGCAGCCATCCCGGGGGGCTAGCGGGGTCCTCTACCACAGATACGCAGTATTTT. Residues: CASSHPGGLAGSSTTDTQYF.

This clonotype has a single count. The V and J genes are TRBV4-1 and TRBJ1-2, with TRBD1 as a possible D gene (5 bases). Germline-derived CDR1 and CDR2 are MGHRA and YSYEKL. The CDR3 covers 15 residues. V shed 2 bases and J shed 1 base, with 11 bases lying between them. The CDR3 sequence: CASSQSSQGNYGYTF. Written as DNA, the CDR3 is TGCGCCAGCAGCCAATCCTCCCAGGGTAACTATGGCTACACCTTC.

This clonotype was counted at least ten times. The chain joins TRBV6-1 to TRBJ1-4; tentative D call: TRBD1 (6 bases). Trimming removed 0 bases from V and 6 bases from J, with 11 bases in between. This CDR3 is built from 15 residues. Germline CDR1 reads MNHNS; CDR2 reads SASEGT. The CDR3 sequence: CASSEADSSDEKLFF. As DNA, the CDR3 is TGTGCCAGCAGTGAAGCGGACAGTAGTGATGAAAAACTGTTTTTT.

This clonotype was counted many times. V gene TRBV7-2 combines with J gene TRBJ1-2; possible D gene TRBD1, 5 bases. Trimming stripped 3 bases from V and 5 bases from J, with 13 bases between. The CDR3 is 14 amino acids. Germline loops: CDR1 SGHTA, CDR2 FQGNSA. CDR3 residues: CASSFPGGIYGYTF. The DNA of the CDR3 is TGTGCCAGCAGCTTCCCGGGGGGAATATATGGCTACACCTTC.

The sample holds a few counts of this clonotype. The CDR3 DNA reads TGTGCCAGCAGCCCAACGGGGAGCTCCTCTGGAAACACCATATATTTT. Protein product: CASSPTGSSSGNTIYF. The rearrangement uses TRBV7-9 and TRBJ1-3; D remains unclear. Per germline, CDR1 SEHNR and CDR2 FQNEAQ (reference sequence). V was shortened by 5 bases and J by 0 bases, with 14 bases between the two germline ends. The CDR3 is made up of 16 amino acids.

The V gene is TRBV5-1, the J gene TRBJ2-7; 10 positions match TRBD1. V shed 9 bases, J shed 5 bases, and the junction held 5 bases outside the gene matches. Germline V CDR1 and CDR2: SGHRS, YFSETQ. This CDR3 region has 12 residues. The CDR3 DNA follows: TGCGCCATCCCGGGACAGGGGAACGAGCAGTACGTC. Translation gives CAIPGQGNEQYV.

The V gene is TRBV9, the J gene TRBJ2-2, with D unclear. The CDR3 loop spans 13 amino acids. Trimming took 0 bases from V and 5 from J, leaving 5 bases between them. Germline-derived CDR1 and CDR2 are SGDLS and YYNGEE. As DNA, the CDR3 is TGTGCCAGCAGCGTAGAGGGTACCGGGGAGCTGTTTTTT. Its protein is CASSVEGTGELFF.

The table lists this clonotype with a few counts. The rearrangement links TRBV6-1 to TRBJ2-1; D is undetermined. Per the germline V gene, CDR1 is MNHNS and CDR2 is SASEGT. With 1 base removed from V and 1 base from J, the gap between germline ends came to 8 bases. There are 15 residues in the CDR3. The CDR3 spells CASSEGDWSYNEQFF. Written as DNA, the CDR3 is TGTGCCAGCAGTGAAGGGGATTGGTCCTACAATGAGCAGTTCTTC.

The chain couples TRBV28 to TRBJ2-7, with 8 bases fitting TRBD1. Looked up from germline, CDR1 is MDHEN and CDR2 is SYDVKM. J lost 4 bases, V lost 6 bases, and 11 bases had no gene match. The CDR3 totals 15 residues. CDR3: CASSLAGGAEYEQYV. CDR3 in DNA: TGTGCCAGCAGCCTTGCAGGGGGCGCGGAATACGAGCAGTACGTC.

The chain joins TRBV29-1 to TRBJ1-2; no reliable D call. In germline, CDR1 is SQVTM, CDR2 ANQGSEA. CDR3 length equals 11 residues. V was shortened by 4 bases and J by 2 bases, with 5 bases between the two germline ends. The CDR3 DNA is TGCAGCGTTGCGAAGAACTATGGCTACACCTTC. This codes for CSVAKNYGYTF.

This clonotype has at least ten counts. The V gene is TRBV9, the J gene TRBJ1-1; TRBD1 matches at 7 bases. Unmatched junction bases numbered 12, after V lost 0 bases and J lost 7 bases. Germline loops: CDR1 SGDLS, CDR2 YYNGEE. The CDR3 loop spans 16 amino acids. The CDR3 loop reads CASSVADWTGFFEAFF. The DNA of the CDR3 is TGTGCCAGCAGCGTAGCTGACTGGACAGGATTTTTTGAAGCTTTCTTT.

The chain recombines TRBV4-1 with TRBJ1-4; TRBD1 matches 12 bases. The V and J ends lost 3 bases and 8 bases, in that order; junction bases with no gene match: 13. The CDR3 spans 18 residues. CDR1 MGHRA and CDR2 YSYEKL come from the germline V gene. The CDR3 sequence is CASSHPRDRGQKVEKLFF. As DNA, the CDR3 is TGCGCCAGCAGCCATCCCCGGGACAGGGGGCAGAAGGTAGAAAAACTGTTTTTT.

This clonotype appeared a single time. This sequence joins TRBV14 and TRBJ2-6, with D possibly being TRBD1 or TRBD2 (5 bases each). V lost 1 base to trimming and J lost 2 bases, with 9 bases between them. The CDR3 spans 16 residues. The germline CDR1 and CDR2 sequences are SGHDN and FVKESK. CDR3 sequence reads: CASSQAGTPGANVLTF. The CDR3 DNA reads as TGTGCCAGCAGCCAAGCGGGGACCCCTGGGGCCAACGTCCTGACTTTC.

The rearrangement links TRBV6-2 or TRBV6-3 to TRBJ1-1; 7 positions agree with TRBD1. Trimming took 2 bases from V and 0 from J; bases not matched to a gene: 6. The germline gives CDR1 MNHEY, CDR2 SVGEGT. This CDR3 is 16 amino acids long. CDR3: CASSYPQGQLNTEAFF. DNA of the CDR3: TGTGCCAGCAGTTACCCACAGGGACAGCTGAACACTGAAGCTTTCTTT.

V is TRBV27 and J is TRBJ1-5; TRBD1 might be the D (6 bases). This CDR3 has 16 residues. The V gene lost 6 bases and the J gene lost 0 bases, with 15 bases spanning the gap. Germline CDR1 reads MNHEY; CDR2 reads SMNVEV (reference sequence). CDR3 region: CASSNSGAYSNQPQHF. CDR3 DNA sequence: TGTGCCAGCAGCAACTCAGGGGCCTATAGCAATCAGCCCCAGCATTTT.

This clonotype was found a few times. The chain joins TRBV12-3 or TRBV12-4 to TRBJ1-2; D is possibly TRBD1 (6 bases). This CDR3 is 15 amino acids long. Trimming removed 3 bases from V and 8 bases from J, with 19 bases in between. This chain's CDR3 is CASSFGTTLDRGYTF. The CDR3 DNA is TGTGCCAGCAGTTTCGGGACAACTTTAGACCGAGGCTACACCTTC.

This clonotype was counted ten times or more. V gene TRBV6-1 combines with J gene TRBJ2-2, with D maybe TRBD2 (6 bases). Germline V gene lookup returns CDR1 MNHNS and CDR2 SASEGT. Trimming left V 7 bases short and J 2 bases short, with 17 bases between. The CDR3 contains 16 residues. The CDR3 DNA follows: TGTGCCAGCATCTTGGGGACTGGAGCTAACACCGGGGAGCTGTTTTTT. Amino acids: CASILGTGANTGELFF.

This clonotype has more than one count but fewer than ten. V usage is TRBV20-1 and J usage is TRBJ1-1; D gene uncertain. Trimming took off 3 bases at V and 3 bases at J, with 17 bases between the two ends. This CDR3 has 15 amino acids. Germline V gene sequence: CDR1 DFQATT, CDR2 SNEGSKA (reference sequence). CDR3 in DNA: TGCAGTGCTAGGACCTCATTCATGGTGGACACTGAAGCTTTCTTT. Protein product: CSARTSFMVDTEAFF.

This clonotype was seen a handful of times. This chain links TRBV2 with TRBJ2-3; D may match TRBD1 or TRBD2 (7 bases each). Per germline, CDR1 SNHLY and CDR2 FYNNEI. The CDR3 totals 15 residues. The germline V and J ends were trimmed by 10 bases and 4 bases, with 21 bases remaining between them. CDR3 in DNA: TGTGCCACCACCCGGGAGGACAGGACGGCAGATACGCAGTATTTT. Protein product: CATTREDRTADTQYF.